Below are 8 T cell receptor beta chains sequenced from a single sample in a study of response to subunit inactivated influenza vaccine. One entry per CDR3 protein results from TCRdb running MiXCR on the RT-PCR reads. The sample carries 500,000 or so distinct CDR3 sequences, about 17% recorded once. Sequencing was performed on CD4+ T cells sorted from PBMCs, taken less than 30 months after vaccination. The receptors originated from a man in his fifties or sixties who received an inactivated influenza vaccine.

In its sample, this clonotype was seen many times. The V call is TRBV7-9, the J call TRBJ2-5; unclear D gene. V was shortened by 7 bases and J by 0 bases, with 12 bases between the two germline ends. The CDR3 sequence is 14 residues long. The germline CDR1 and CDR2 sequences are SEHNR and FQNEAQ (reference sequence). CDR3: CASTRMTHQETQYF. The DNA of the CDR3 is TGTGCCAGCACCCGTATGACACACCAAGAGACCCAGTACTTC.

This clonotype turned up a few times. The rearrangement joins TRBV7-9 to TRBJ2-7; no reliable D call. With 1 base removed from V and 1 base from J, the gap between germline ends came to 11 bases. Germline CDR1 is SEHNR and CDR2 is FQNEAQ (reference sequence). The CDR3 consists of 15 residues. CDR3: CASSLGAEPSYEQYF. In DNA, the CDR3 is TGTGCCAGCAGCTTAGGAGCAGAACCATCCTACGAGCAGTACTTC.

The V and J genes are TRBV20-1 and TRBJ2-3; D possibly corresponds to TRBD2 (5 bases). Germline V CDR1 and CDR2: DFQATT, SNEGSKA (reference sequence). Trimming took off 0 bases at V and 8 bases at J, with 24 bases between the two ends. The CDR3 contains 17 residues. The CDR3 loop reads CSARDFRSGNAIGTQYF. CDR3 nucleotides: TGCAGTGCTAGAGATTTCCGAAGCGGAAACGCCATCGGTACGCAGTATTTT.

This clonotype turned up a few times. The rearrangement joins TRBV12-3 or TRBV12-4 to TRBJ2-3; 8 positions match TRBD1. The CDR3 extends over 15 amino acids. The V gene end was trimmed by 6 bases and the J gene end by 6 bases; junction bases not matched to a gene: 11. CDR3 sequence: CASSLVDRAQDTQYF. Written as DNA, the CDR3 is TGTGCCAGCAGCCTAGTGGACAGGGCTCAGGATACGCAGTATTTT.

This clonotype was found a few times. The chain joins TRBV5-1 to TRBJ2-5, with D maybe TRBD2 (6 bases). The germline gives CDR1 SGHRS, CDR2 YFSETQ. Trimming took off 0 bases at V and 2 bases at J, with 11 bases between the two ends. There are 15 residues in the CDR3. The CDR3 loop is CASSLAGGMQETQYF. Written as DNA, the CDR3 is TGCGCCAGCAGCTTGGCCGGAGGGATGCAAGAGACCCAGTACTTC.

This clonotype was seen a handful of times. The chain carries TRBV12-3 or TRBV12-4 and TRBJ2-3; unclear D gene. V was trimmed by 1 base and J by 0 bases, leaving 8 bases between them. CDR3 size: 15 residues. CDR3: CASSLGLGSTDTQYF. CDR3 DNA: TGTGCCAGCAGTTTAGGTTTAGGGAGCACAGATACGCAGTATTTT.

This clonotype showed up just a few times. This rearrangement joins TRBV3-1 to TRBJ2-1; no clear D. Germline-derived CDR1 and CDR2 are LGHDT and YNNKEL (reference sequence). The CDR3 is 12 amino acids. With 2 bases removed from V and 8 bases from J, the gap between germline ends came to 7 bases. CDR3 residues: CASSQYVYEQFF. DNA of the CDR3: TGTGCCAGCAGCCAATACGTGTATGAGCAGTTCTTC.

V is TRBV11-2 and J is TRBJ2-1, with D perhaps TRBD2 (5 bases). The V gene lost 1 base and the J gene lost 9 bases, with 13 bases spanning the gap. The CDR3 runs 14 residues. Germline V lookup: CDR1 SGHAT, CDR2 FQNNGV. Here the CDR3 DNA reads TGTGCCAGCAGCTTAGGTGCGGAGGCTGGTGAGCAGTTCTTC. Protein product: CASSLGAEAGEQFF.